This T cell receptor (beta chain) emerged from a study of blood T cells in healthy people across ages. Sample-barcoded 5' priming and a J-beta primer mix drove a second PCR of about 6 to 12 cycles. At least 3 million CDR3-containing paired-end reads were obtained per sample. MiXCR, run by TCRdb on the 5' RACE reads, gives a single entry per CDR3 protein. The data show 1.5 million to 2 million distinct CDR3 sequences, around 42% seen once. J lost 5 bases, V lost 0 bases, and 6 bases had no gene match. Germline assignment: CDR1 SGHRS and CDR2 YFSETQ. CDR3 length equals 15 residues. Each donor's blood draw was 7.5 to 10 milliliters of peripheral blood.

Sequences were obtained from blood. The sequence was obtained from a human donor in good health. This chain connects TRBV5-1 to TRBJ1-2; TRBD1 matches 8 bases. CDR3: CASSLDTGGGYGYTF. The CDR3 DNA reads TGCGCCAGCAGCTTGGATACAGGGGGGGGTTATGGCTACACCTTC.